This TCR beta chain was sequenced for a study of T cell responses to AZD1222 COVID-19 vaccine. Study results and caveats: The donor cohort was predominantly white British with a female majority, and clonal diversity may have been underestimated. CD4 TCRs associated with vaccination spanned spike, dominating at 160-218 and 743-854.

CDR3 length equals 15 residues. CDR1 is MDHEN, CDR2 SYDVKM, per germline. V lost 6 bases and J lost 4; bases outside the gene matches: 6. A word on this clone: What it recognizes is unknown.

Sequencing used immunoSEQ multiplex PCR; TCRdb keeps in-frame clones, though not all of them. The table includes around 95,000 clones, roughly 86% detected once. Sequencing was performed on peripheral blood, taken on day 0 of MenACWY control vaccination. The sequence was obtained from an adult in good health. The chain uses TRBV28 and TRBJ2-2; 9 nucleotides align to TRBD1. The CDR3 spells CASSSAGQGTGELFF. The CDR3 DNA reads as TGTGCCAGCAGCTCCGCGGGACAGGGCACCGGGGAGCTGTTTTTT.